This TCR beta chain emerged from a study of blood T cells in healthy people across ages. About the study: Per every two T cells, about one barcoded beta molecule was captured by template switching. Study-wide results and limits: Researchers judged that diversity estimates from one million T cells fell short of true values.

With a J-beta primer mix and a sample-barcoded 5' primer, a second PCR ran 7 to 11 cycles. Every molecule of cDNA carried a tag from a template-switch adaptor with 12 random nucleotides. MiXCR, run by TCRdb on the 5' RACE reads, gives a single entry per CDR3 protein. The sample has around 800,000 distinct CDR3 sequences; around two thirds are singletons. Of note for this clonotype: The antigen remains undetermined.

Total RNA amounts of at least 6 micrograms were extracted per sample. Source material: blood. The clonotype originates from a man aged 25-45 years in good health.

The CDR3 protein is CASSLVARISYEQYF. For the CDR3, the DNA is TGTGCCAGCAGCTTAGTGGCTAGAATTAGCTACGAGCAGTACTTC. V and J are TRBV7-2 and TRBJ2-7, with D unclear. From germline, CDR1 is SGHTA and CDR2 FQGNSA. V lost 1 base to trimming and J lost 3 bases, with 13 bases between them. The CDR3 sequence is 15 residues long.